The 18 T cell receptor beta chains presented below share a single source sample, sequenced in a study of OX40 agonist ivuxolimab in advanced cancers. Using immunoSEQ multiplex PCR, the repertoire was profiled, and TCRdb retains in-frame clones only, with some absent. This sample has around 62,000 clones, with about 80% found just once. The sample here was CD4+ or CD8+ T cells sorted from blood, taken in a trial of the OX40 agonist ivuxolimab. These receptor sequences come from an adult with an advanced solid tumor such as melanoma, head and neck, liver or kidney cancer.

The V call is TRBV27, the J call TRBJ1-2; TRBD1 aligns across 8 bases. The germline gives CDR1 MNHEY, CDR2 SMNVEV (reference sequence). With V trimmed by 3 bases and J by 2 bases, 2 bases remained unmatched. The CDR3 sequence is 14 residues long. The CDR3 spells CASSFTGGNYGYTF. In DNA, the CDR3 is TGTGCCAGCAGTTTTACAGGGGGGAACTATGGCTACACCTTC.

This chain connects TRBV5-1 to TRBJ2-5; D possibly uses TRBD1 or TRBD2 (7 bases each). V lost 4 bases to trimming and J lost 9 bases, with 25 bases between them. The CDR3 sequence is 16 residues long. Looked up from germline, CDR1 is SGHRS and CDR2 is YFSETQ. CDR3 protein: CASSKTAGQSGVAQYF. CDR3 DNA sequence: TGCGCCAGCAGCAAAACAGCGGGACAGTCCGGGGTGGCCCAGTACTTC.

The chain has TRBV14 and TRBJ2-5; 7 bases match TRBD1. Per the germline V gene, CDR1 is SGHDN and CDR2 is FVKESK. Trimming at V came to 0 bases and at J to 2 bases, leaving 9 bases not matched to a gene. There are 17 residues in the CDR3. Here the CDR3 DNA reads TGTGCCAGCAGCCAAGATCTCCACAGGGGTTTGCAAGAGACCCAGTACTTC. Its protein product is CASSQDLHRGLQETQYF.

The chain recombines TRBV6-5 with TRBJ2-7, with 7 bases identical to TRBD2. The trim removed 1 base at V and 2 bases at J, leaving 8 bases unmatched. Germline assignment: CDR1 MNHEY and CDR2 SVGAGI. The CDR3 runs to 16 residues. This CDR3 is CASSYLGEGSAYEQYF. The CDR3 coding sequence is TGTGCCAGCAGTTACTTGGGGGAGGGATCTGCCTACGAGCAGTACTTC.

The chain recombines TRBV6-6 with TRBJ2-2; TRBD1 aligns across 9 bases. V gave up 6 bases and J gave up 0 bases; unmatched junction bases: 5. The CDR3 is made up of 16 amino acids. Germline V gene sequence: CDR1 MNHNY, CDR2 SVGAGI (reference sequence). The CDR3 is CASRPGQGANTGELFF. CDR3 sequence (DNA): TGTGCCAGCAGGCCGGGACAGGGAGCGAACACCGGGGAGCTGTTTTTT.

This clone was observed once. The J gene is TRBJ1-5, the V gene TRBV6-5; 10 bases are a match to TRBD1. J gave up 6 bases and V 6 bases, and 5 bases lay outside the gene matches. Germline values: CDR1 MNHEY, CDR2 SVGAGI. The CDR3 spans 14 residues. The CDR3 here is CASSGQGDGQPQHF. The DNA for the CDR3 is TGTGCCAGCAGCGGACAGGGGGACGGTCAGCCCCAGCATTTT.

The V gene is TRBV7-8, the J gene TRBJ2-5; a possible D gene is TRBD2 (5 bases). The length of the CDR3 is 14 residues. V gave up 1 base and J gave up 4 bases, with 10 bases separating them. Germline CDR1 and CDR2: SGHVS and FQNEAQ. The CDR3 DNA sequence: TGTGCCAGCAGCTTAGGAGGGCGAGGAGAGACCCAGTACTTC. Its protein product is CASSLGGRGETQYF.

This chain connects TRBV15 to TRBJ1-2; D might be TRBD1 (5 bases). The V gene lost 0 bases and the J gene lost 8 bases, with 19 bases spanning the gap. This CDR3 is built from 16 residues. The germline CDR1 and CDR2 sequences are LNHNV and YYDKDF (reference sequence). For the CDR3, the DNA is TGTGCCACCAGCAGAGATAGAGGAGACAGTAGTGGCGGCTACACCTTC. Amino acid sequence: CATSRDRGDSSGGYTF.

This sequence joins TRBV7-2 and TRBJ1-2, with 7 bases aligning to TRBD1. Germline CDR1 and CDR2: SGHTA and FQGNSA. The CDR3 covers 15 residues. V shed 5 bases, J shed 4 bases, and the junction held 10 bases outside the gene matches. CDR3 sequence reads: CASSLVQGTSYGYTF. The CDR3 DNA follows: TGTGCCAGCAGCCTCGTACAGGGGACTAGCTATGGCTACACCTTC.

The chain employs TRBV7-2 and TRBJ2-5; no definite D call. CDR3 size: 14 residues. Germline lookup yields CDR1 SGHTA and CDR2 FQGNSA. The V end lost 6 bases, the J end lost 2 bases, and 13 bases lay between the germline ends. CDR3 nucleotides: TGTGCCAGCAGGCGAAACGCCGGTCAAGAGACCCAGTACTTC. This sequence encodes CASRRNAGQETQYF.

CDR3 nucleotide sequence: TGTGCCAGCAGCTCCGGGGTTGGTGCCTATGGCTACACCTTC. Translating gives CASSSGVGAYGYTF. This chain links TRBV7-2 with TRBJ1-2; D not resolved. The V end was cut by 4 bases, the J end by 4 bases, with 13 bases between. The CDR3 extends over 14 amino acids. The V gene's germline CDR1 is SGHTA and CDR2 FQGNSA.

The rearrangement links TRBV4-1 to TRBJ1-1; 10 nucleotides agree with TRBD1. Germline V CDR1 and CDR2: MGHRA, YSYEKL. This CDR3 comprises 15 residues. Trimming at V came to 3 bases and at J to 4 bases, leaving 5 bases not matched to a gene. The CDR3 region has the DNA TGCGCCAGCAGCCACCGGGACAGGGGAGGCACTGAAGCTTTCTTT. It is translated as CASSHRDRGGTEAFF.

This clone was detected only once. The chain couples TRBV6-6 to TRBJ1-5; D uncertain. Germline loops: CDR1 MNHNY, CDR2 SVGAGI (reference sequence). Trimming shortened V by 5 bases and J by 1 base, and 9 bases separated the two germline ends. This CDR3 contains 14 residues. The CDR3 here is CASSNRLSNQPQHF. CDR3 sequence (DNA): TGTGCCAGCAGTAACCGTCTCAGCAATCAGCCCCAGCATTTT.

The chain couples TRBV6-6 to TRBJ1-1; unclear D gene. The V gene's germline CDR1 is MNHNY and CDR2 SVGAGI (reference sequence). CDR3 size: 13 residues. Trimming took off 0 bases at V and 10 bases at J, with 12 bases between the two ends. CDR3 sequence (DNA): TGTGCCAGCAGTTACTCTATGTCGGGTTTAGCTTTCTTT. Residues: CASSYSMSGLAFF.

This clone has just a few counts. The rearrangement joins TRBV4-1 to TRBJ1-5; D not certain. Germline V gives CDR1 MGHRA, CDR2 YSYEKL. Trimming stripped 1 base from V and 1 base from J, with 8 bases between. The CDR3 has 15 residues. CDR3 residues: CASSQAWGSNQPQHF. CDR3 DNA sequence: TGCGCCAGCAGCCAAGCGTGGGGAAGCAATCAGCCCCAGCATTTT.

The chain has TRBV28 and TRBJ1-6, with TRBD1 matching 12 bases. V shed 4 bases, J shed 8 bases, and the junction held 9 bases outside the gene matches. Germline CDR1 and CDR2: MDHEN and SYDVKM. The CDR3 spans 17 residues. The CDR3 DNA reads as TGTGCCAGCAGTTCCGACCCGGGACAGGGGGCTTATTCACCCCTCCACTTT. Translated, it gives CASSSDPGQGAYSPLHF.

The chain combines TRBV14 with TRBJ2-7; 9 positions agree with TRBD2. V gave up 3 bases and J gave up 4 bases; unmatched junction bases: 7. Germline assignment: CDR1 SGHDN and CDR2 FVKESK. The CDR3 contains 15 residues. The CDR3 protein is CASSQRLAGMYEQYF. DNA for the CDR3: TGTGCCAGCAGCCAGCGCCTAGCGGGGATGTACGAGCAGTACTTC.

The genes are TRBV19 and TRBJ2-3; 10 bases agree with TRBD1. The germline V gene has CDR1 LNHDA and CDR2 SQIVND (reference sequence). This CDR3 has 18 residues. V lost 3 bases and J lost 1; bases outside the gene matches: 10. The chain's CDR3 is CASSIETGGAGGTDTQYF. CDR3 DNA: TGTGCCAGTAGTATTGAGACAGGGGGCGCAGGAGGCACAGATACGCAGTATTTT.